This T cell receptor beta chain was recorded in a study of cytomegalovirus exposure and HLA in healthy donors. Study observations and caveats: Whilst most TCR sequences proved rare, a subset of public TCRs occurred across many donors. TCR beta chains numbering some 160 were designated cytomegalovirus-associated.

As for this clone: Its cognate antigen is unknown. Other DNA sequences within the sample encode an identical CDR3.

The PCR used 60 Vbeta and 13 Jbeta primers. Libraries were prepared by immunoSEQ multiplex PCR; TCRdb keeps only in-frame clonotypes and omits some of them. The sample lists some 140,000 clones; around 77% were seen once. The CDR3 sequence is 16 residues long. From germline, CDR1 is MNHEY and CDR2 SMNVEV (reference sequence). V lost 1 base, J lost 6 bases, and 16 bases lay in between. This clonotype was obtained from a man between 25 and 39 years old in good health. This chain uses TRBV27 with TRBJ1-5; D unresolved. The specimen was PBMCs. CDR3 in amino acids: CASSLLEHLHRQPQHF. The DNA for the CDR3 is TGTGCCAGCAGTTTATTGGAGCATCTGCATCGTCAGCCCCAGCATTTT.